This entry concerns a single T cell receptor (beta chain). With 60 Vbeta and 13 Jbeta primers, the PCR was carried out. Profiling relied on immunoSEQ multiplex PCR, and the TCRdb table lists in-frame clones only, not all of them. Here the sample spans some 80,000 clones, more than 60% being singletons. The sample is drawn from a study of cytomegalovirus exposure and HLA in healthy donors. Study summary: From 190 million or so T cells, an earlier analysis saw approximately 110 million unique TCR beta sequences. Unique TCRs from HLA-typed donors, approximately 80 million of them, were held in an early data release. Assignment to the Caucasian-associated ancestry cluster applied to less than 85% of the approximately 360 genotyped donors.

This sequence was found in a man in his late teens or twenties in good health and CMV-seropositive. Specimen: PBMCs.

This CDR3 reads CASSVDRQIGETQYF. Here the CDR3 DNA reads TGTGCCAGCAGCGTAGATCGACAGATCGGAGAGACCCAGTACTTC. The V call is TRBV9, the J call TRBJ2-5, with D perhaps TRBD1 (5 bases). The germline V and J ends were trimmed by 0 bases and 4 bases, with 13 bases remaining between them. The CDR3 length is 15 residues. Looked up from germline, CDR1 is SGDLS and CDR2 is YYNGEE.